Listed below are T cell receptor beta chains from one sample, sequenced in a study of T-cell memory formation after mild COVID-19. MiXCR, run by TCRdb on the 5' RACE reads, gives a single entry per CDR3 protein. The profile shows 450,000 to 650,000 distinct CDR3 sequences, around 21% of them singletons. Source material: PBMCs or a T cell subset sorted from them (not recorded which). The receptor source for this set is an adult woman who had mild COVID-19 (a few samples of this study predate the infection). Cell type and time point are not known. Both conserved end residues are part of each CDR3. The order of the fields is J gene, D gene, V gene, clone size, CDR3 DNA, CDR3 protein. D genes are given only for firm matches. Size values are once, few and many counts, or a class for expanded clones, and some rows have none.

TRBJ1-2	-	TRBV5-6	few	TGTGCCAGCAGCTTGGCCGACTATGGCTACACCTTC	CASSLADYGYTF
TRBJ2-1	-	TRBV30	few	TGTGCCTGGAGTGGAGACAAAATCTCCTACAATGAGCAGTTCTTC	CAWSGDKISYNEQFF
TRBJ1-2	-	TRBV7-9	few	TGTGCCAGCAGCTTAGATCTTTCCACCTATGGCTACACCTTC	CASSLDLSTYGYTF
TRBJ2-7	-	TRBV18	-	TGTGCCAGCTCACCATCCGGTGGTAGCAAATACGAGCAGTACTTC	CASSPSGGSKYEQYF
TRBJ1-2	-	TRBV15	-	TGTGCCACCAGCAGAGATTTTGCGGGGGGTTATGGCTACACCTTC	CATSRDFAGGYGYTF
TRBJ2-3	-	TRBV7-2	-	TGTGCCAGCAGCCCGTCTCAGACGGGTACGCAGTATTTT	CASSPSQTGTQYF
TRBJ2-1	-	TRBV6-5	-	TGTGCCAGCAGTTACGGAGGGGGGAACAATGAGCAGTTCTTC	CASSYGGGNNEQFF
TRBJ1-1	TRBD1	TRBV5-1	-	TGCGCCAGCAGCTTACAGGGGGTCATGCTGAACACTGAAGCTTTCTTT	CASSLQGVMLNTEAFF
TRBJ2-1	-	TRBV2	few	TGTGCCAGCAGTGACCCCTCTTCGACTGCTTACAATGAGCAGTTCTTC	CASSDPSSTAYNEQFF
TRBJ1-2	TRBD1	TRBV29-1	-	TGCAGCGTTGGTGGGTCAGGGGGAGGAGGCTACACCTTC	CSVGGSGGGGYTF
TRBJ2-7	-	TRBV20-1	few	TGCAGTGCTAGAATGGTCGGGGTCGAGCAGTACTTC	CSARMVGVEQYF
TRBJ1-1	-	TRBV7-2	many	TGTGCCAGCAGCTTCGACACTGAAGCTTTCTTT	CASSFDTEAFF
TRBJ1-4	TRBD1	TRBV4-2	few	TGTGCCAGCAGCCTCCTCAACCCGGGACAGGGCTACGCTAATGAAAAACTGTTTTTT	CASSLLNPGQGYANEKLFF
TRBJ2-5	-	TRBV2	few	TGTGCCAGCACCCCGGACGGGGCGTTCCAAGAGACCCAGTACTTC	CASTPDGAFQETQYF
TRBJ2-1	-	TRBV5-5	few	TGTGCCAGCAGCCCCGTGGGGGCCCCTTACAATGAGCAGTTCTTC	CASSPVGAPYNEQFF
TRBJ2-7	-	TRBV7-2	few	TGTGCCAGCAGCCCCGGGAAGGGCCGACTCTCCTACGAGCAGTACTTC	CASSPGKGRLSYEQYF
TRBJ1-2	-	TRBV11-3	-	TGTGCCAGCAGCCAGAGGGAGGCAGACATGTTTACGCATGGCTACACCTTC	CASSQREADMFTHGYTF
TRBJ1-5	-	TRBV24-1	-	TGTGCCACCAGTGACGGACAGTTCGGGAATCAGCCCCAGCATTTT	CATSDGQFGNQPQHF
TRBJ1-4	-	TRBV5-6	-	TGTGCCAGCAGCTTGAGACAGCTTGTTAATGAAAAACTGTTTTTT	CASSLRQLVNEKLFF
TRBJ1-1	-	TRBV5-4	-	TGTGCCACCCAGTCAGGACGGCTGGGGACTGAAGCTTTCTTT	CATQSGRLGTEAFF
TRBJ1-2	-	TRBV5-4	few	TGTGCCAGCTCCTATGTTGAGACTAACTATGGCTACACCTTC	CASSYVETNYGYTF
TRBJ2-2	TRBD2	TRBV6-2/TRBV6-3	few	TGTGCCATTTCCGGGACTAGCGGTACTCCGGGCACCGGGGAGCTGTTTTTT	CAISGTSGTPGTGELFF
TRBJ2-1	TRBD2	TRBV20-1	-	TGCAGTGCTAGACAACCTAGCGGGAGGGCCAGTAATGAGCAGTTCTTC	CSARQPSGRASNEQFF
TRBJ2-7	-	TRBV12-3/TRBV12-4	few	TGTGCCAGCAGTCCCCAGCGAATGCAGTACTTC	CASSPQRMQYF
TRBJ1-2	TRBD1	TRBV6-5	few	TGTGCCAGCAGTTACTCGATGACAGGGGGCGACTATGGCTACACCTTC	CASSYSMTGGDYGYTF
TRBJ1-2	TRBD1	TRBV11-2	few	TGTGCCAGCAGCTTAGGAGGGGGCGGCGCCTATGGCTACACCTTC	CASSLGGGGAYGYTF
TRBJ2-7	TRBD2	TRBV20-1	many	TGCAGTGCCCAAAAGGGGAGAGCGGGAGGTTACGAGCAGTACTTC	CSAQKGRAGGYEQYF
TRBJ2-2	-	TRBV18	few	TGTGCCAGCTCACCAGTCGAAGGACGCGCGAACACCGGGGAGCTGTTTTTT	CASSPVEGRANTGELFF
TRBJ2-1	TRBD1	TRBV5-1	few	TGCGCCAGCAGCTTCGGGACAGAGTACAATGAGCAGTTCTTC	CASSFGTEYNEQFF
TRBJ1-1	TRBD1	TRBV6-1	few	TGTGCCAGCAGTGCCGGGACAGGGAACACTGAAGCTTTCTTT	CASSAGTGNTEAFF
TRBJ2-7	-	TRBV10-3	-	TGTGCCATCAGCAAAACTTCGAACTCCTACGAGCAGTACTTC	CAISKTSNSYEQYF
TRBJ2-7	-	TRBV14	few	TGTGCCAGCAGCCTCGGGTGGGGCGAGCAGTACTTC	CASSLGWGEQYF
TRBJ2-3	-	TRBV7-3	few	TGTGCCAGCAGCTTTCTTATCCGCGCGAGGACCGAGGATACTAGCACAGATACGCAGTATTTT	CASSFLIRARTEDTSTDTQYF
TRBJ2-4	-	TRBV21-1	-	TGTGCCAGCAGCAAAGACGCGACAATAGCCAAAAACATTCAGTACTTC	CASSKDATIAKNIQYF
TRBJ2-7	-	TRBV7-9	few	TGTGCCAGCAGCCCCGCAGGGGCGCAAGAACAGTACTTC	CASSPAGAQEQYF
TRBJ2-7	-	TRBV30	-	TGTGCCTGGAGTGTAAGTCGGGAAGGCGAGCAGTACTTC	CAWSVSREGEQYF
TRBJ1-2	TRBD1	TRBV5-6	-	TGTGCCAGCAGAGAGGGGGCAGGCTACACCTTC	CASREGAGYTF